These T cell receptor beta chains were read from a single sample in a study of cytomegalovirus exposure and HLA in healthy donors. Using immunoSEQ multiplex PCR, the repertoire was profiled, and TCRdb retains in-frame clones only, with some absent. Its listing shows just over 200,000 clones. The sequencing input was PBMCs. All receptors come from a girl aged 2-10 years in good health and CMV-seropositive. The CDR3 runs from the conserved cysteine through the conserved F or W. D genes are given only for firm matches.

d_gene: TRBD1
v_gene: TRBV6-1
j_gene: TRBJ2-7
CDR3aa: CASSVGQASYEQYF
CDR3nt: TGTGCCAGCAGTGTCGGACAGGCGTCCTACGAGCAGTACTTC

d_gene: TRBD1
v_gene: TRBV7-2
j_gene: TRBJ1-2
CDR3aa: CASRSQQGNYGYTF
CDR3nt: TGTGCCAGCAGATCACAACAGGGGAACTATGGCTACACCTTC

d_gene: TRBD1
v_gene: TRBV5-6
j_gene: TRBJ2-5
CDR3aa: CASSLADRGLSVETQYF
CDR3nt: TGTGCCAGCAGCTTGGCCGACAGGGGGTTATCTGTGGAGACCCAGTACTTC

d_gene: -
v_gene: TRBV30
j_gene: TRBJ2-3
CDR3aa: CAWNFQRSTDTQYF
CDR3nt: TGTGCCTGGAACTTCCAGCGGTCCACAGATACGCAGTATTTT

d_gene: TRBD2
v_gene: TRBV7-6
j_gene: TRBJ2-2
CDR3aa: CASRLLAGADGELFF
CDR3nt: TGTGCCAGCAGGCTACTAGCGGGAGCGGACGGGGAGCTGTTTTTT

d_gene: TRBD1
v_gene: TRBV28
j_gene: TRBJ2-5
CDR3aa: CASRVTGGMKTQYF
CDR3nt: TGTGCCAGCAGGGTGACAGGGGGCATGAAGACCCAGTACTTC

d_gene: TRBD2
v_gene: TRBV9
j_gene: TRBJ2-1
CDR3aa: CASSPGPASGVNEQFF
CDR3nt: TGTGCCAGCAGCCCGGGTCCAGCTAGCGGGGTCAATGAGCAGTTCTTC

d_gene: TRBD2
v_gene: TRBV27
j_gene: TRBJ2-1
CDR3aa: CATSSGANLYNEQFF
CDR3nt: TGTGCCACCAGTAGCGGGGCAAACCTCTACAATGAGCAGTTCTTC

d_gene: TRBD2
v_gene: TRBV5-4
j_gene: TRBJ2-6
CDR3aa: CASSLGLAGAGANVLTF
CDR3nt: TGTGCCAGCAGCTTGGGACTAGCGGGAGCTGGGGCCAACGTCCTGACTTTC

d_gene: TRBD2
v_gene: TRBV28
j_gene: TRBJ2-5
CDR3aa: CASSVRPGLGVPETQYF
CDR3nt: TGTGCCAGCAGTGTCCGACCGGGACTAGGGGTTCCGGAGACCCAGTACTTC

d_gene: -
v_gene: TRBV7-9
j_gene: TRBJ1-1
CDR3aa: CAVRLMNTEAFF
CDR3nt: TGTGCCGTCAGATTGATGAACACTGAAGCTTTCTTT

d_gene: TRBD2
v_gene: TRBV6-4
j_gene: TRBJ2-1
CDR3aa: CASSVERGPYNEQFF
CDR3nt: TGTGCCAGCAGTGTGGAGCGGGGCCCCTACAATGAGCAGTTCTTC

d_gene: -
v_gene: TRBV20-1
j_gene: TRBJ1-5
CDR3aa: CSARAPLQHF
CDR3nt: TGCAGTGCTAGAGCCCCTCTCCAGCATTTT

d_gene: -
v_gene: TRBV5-4
j_gene: TRBJ2-5
CDR3aa: CASSREETQYF
CDR3nt: TGTGCCAGCAGCCGTGAAGAGACCCAGTACTTC

d_gene: -
v_gene: TRBV6-1
j_gene: TRBJ2-7
CDR3aa: CASIASGDEQYF
CDR3nt: TGTGCCAGCATCGCCAGCGGTGACGAGCAGTACTTC

d_gene: TRBD2
v_gene: TRBV5-1
j_gene: TRBJ2-7
CDR3aa: CASRGGTSGPSYEQYF
CDR3nt: TGCGCCAGCCGGGGAGGGACTAGCGGGCCCTCCTACGAGCAGTACTTC

d_gene: -
v_gene: TRBV5-1
j_gene: TRBJ1-3
CDR3aa: CASSLTGAENTIYF
CDR3nt: TGCGCCAGCAGCTTAACAGGCGCAGAGAACACCATATATTTT

d_gene: TRBD2
v_gene: TRBV19
j_gene: TRBJ2-5
CDR3aa: CASSPLAGGPVETQYF
CDR3nt: TGTGCCAGTAGTCCCTTAGCGGGAGGGCCGGTGGAGACCCAGTACTTC

d_gene: -
v_gene: TRBV5-1
j_gene: TRBJ2-7
CDR3aa: CASSPLGQTNYEQYF
CDR3nt: TGCGCCAGCAGCCCCTTAGGACAGACGAACTACGAGCAGTACTTC

d_gene: TRBD2
v_gene: TRBV6-4
j_gene: TRBJ2-3
CDR3aa: CASSDSELAGAYSTDTQYF
CDR3nt: TGTGCCAGCAGTGACTCGGAACTAGCGGGCGCCTACAGCACAGATACGCAGTATTTT

d_gene: TRBD1
v_gene: TRBV28
j_gene: TRBJ1-3
CDR3aa: CASSFHGQGPGNTIYF
CDR3nt: TGTGCCAGCAGTTTCCATGGACAGGGACCTGGAAACACCATATATTTT

d_gene: TRBD2
v_gene: TRBV4-1
j_gene: TRBJ2-5
CDR3aa: CASGAGIQETQYF
CDR3nt: TGCGCCAGCGGAGCGGGGATTCAAGAGACCCAGTACTTC

d_gene: -
v_gene: TRBV28
j_gene: TRBJ1-4
CDR3aa: CASSRGTYRNEKLFF
CDR3nt: TGTGCCAGCAGTCGGGGGACCTATAGAAATGAAAAACTGTTTTTT

d_gene: TRBD2
v_gene: TRBV28
j_gene: TRBJ2-3
CDR3aa: CASSPGLAESTDTQYF
CDR3nt: TGTGCCAGCAGTCCAGGACTAGCGGAGAGCACAGATACGCAGTATTTT

d_gene: -
v_gene: TRBV15
j_gene: TRBJ2-1
CDR3aa: CATSREAGYNEQFF
CDR3nt: TGTGCCACCAGCAGAGAGGCGGGTTACAATGAGCAGTTCTTC

d_gene: -
v_gene: TRBV5-1
j_gene: TRBJ1-2
CDR3aa: CASSLDVTGPYGYTF
CDR3nt: TGCGCCAGCAGCTTGGACGTTACAGGGCCCTATGGCTACACCTTC

d_gene: -
v_gene: TRBV7-5
j_gene: TRBJ1-3
CDR3aa: CVRRLEGQGTPSRRILSGNTIYF
CDR3nt: TGTGTCAGAAGGCTTGAAGGACAGGGAACTCCATCCCGACGCATACTTTCTGGAAACACCATATATTTT

d_gene: -
v_gene: TRBV11-2
j_gene: TRBJ2-7
CDR3aa: CASRTETYEQYF
CDR3nt: TGTGCCAGCAGAACAGAGACCTACGAGCAGTACTTC

d_gene: -
v_gene: TRBV19
j_gene: TRBJ2-3
CDR3aa: CASSIMENTDTQYF
CDR3nt: TGTGCCAGTAGTATAATGGAGAACACAGATACGCAGTATTTT

d_gene: -
v_gene: TRBV19
j_gene: TRBJ1-1
CDR3aa: CATSLGQTEAFF
CDR3nt: TGTGCCACCTCGTTGGGACAAACTGAAGCTTTCTTT

d_gene: -
v_gene: TRBV7-3
j_gene: TRBJ2-5
CDR3aa: CASSLGQEETQYF
CDR3nt: TGTGCCAGCAGCTTAGGCCAGGAAGAGACCCAGTACTTC

d_gene: TRBD1
v_gene: TRBV5-6
j_gene: TRBJ2-3
CDR3aa: CASTHGTARTDTQYF
CDR3nt: TGTGCCAGCACTCACGGGACAGCTCGCACAGATACGCAGTATTTT

d_gene: -
v_gene: TRBV5-5
j_gene: TRBJ1-2
CDR3aa: CASSLVGGGFGYTF
CDR3nt: TGTGCCAGCAGCTTGGTGGGGGGTGGATTCGGCTACACCTTC

d_gene: -
v_gene: TRBV27
j_gene: TRBJ2-3
CDR3aa: CASSYGLPLTDTQYF
CDR3nt: TGTGCCAGCAGTTACGGACTACCCCTCACAGATACGCAGTATTTT

d_gene: -
v_gene: TRBV5-4
j_gene: TRBJ2-5
CDR3aa: CASREAGEETQYF
CDR3nt: TGTGCCAGCAGGGAAGCAGGGGAAGAGACCCAGTACTTC

d_gene: -
v_gene: TRBV6-6
j_gene: TRBJ2-3
CDR3aa: CASSGSREGADTQYF
CDR3nt: TGTGCCAGCAGTGGGTCGCGGGAAGGAGCAGATACGCAGTATTTT

d_gene: -
v_gene: TRBV28
j_gene: TRBJ1-1
CDR3aa: CASSIRGLYFPDTEAFF
CDR3nt: TGTGCCAGCAGCATACGGGGACTTTACTTCCCGGACACTGAAGCTTTCTTT

d_gene: TRBD1
v_gene: TRBV5-1
j_gene: TRBJ2-1
CDR3aa: CASSPRTGDNEQFF
CDR3nt: TGCGCCAGCAGCCCAAGAACAGGGGACAATGAGCAGTTCTTC

d_gene: TRBD2
v_gene: TRBV27
j_gene: TRBJ2-3
CDR3aa: CASSLSLAGGTDTQYF
CDR3nt: TGTGCCAGCAGTTTATCACTAGCGGGGGGTACAGATACGCAGTATTTT

d_gene: -
v_gene: TRBV28
j_gene: TRBJ1-4
CDR3aa: CASSLSAGLGSTNEKLFF
CDR3nt: TGTGCCAGCAGTTTATCGGCAGGGCTCGGGTCAACTAATGAAAAACTGTTTTTT

d_gene: -
v_gene: TRBV27
j_gene: TRBJ2-7
CDR3aa: CASSRGGPYEQYF
CDR3nt: TGTGCCAGCAGTAGGGGGGGCCCCTACGAGCAGTACTTC

d_gene: -
v_gene: TRBV6-5
j_gene: TRBJ1-1
CDR3aa: CASTDGFLNTEAFF
CDR3nt: TGTGCCAGCACCGACGGGTTCTTGAACACTGAAGCTTTCTTT

d_gene: TRBD2
v_gene: TRBV10-1
j_gene: TRBJ2-1
CDR3aa: CASSDRSGSLYNEQFF
CDR3nt: TGCGCCAGCAGTGATCGGAGCGGGAGCCTGTACAATGAGCAGTTCTTC

d_gene: TRBD2
v_gene: TRBV12-5
j_gene: TRBJ2-1
CDR3aa: CASGLGPETTGLASYNEQFF
CDR3nt: TGTGCTAGTGGTTTGGGCCCTGAGACAACCGGACTAGCTTCGTACAATGAGCAGTTCTTC

d_gene: -
v_gene: TRBV2
j_gene: TRBJ2-1
CDR3aa: CASSEVENEQFF
CDR3nt: TGTGCCAGCAGTGAGGTAGAGAATGAGCAGTTCTTC

d_gene: TRBD1
v_gene: TRBV6-5
j_gene: TRBJ2-3
CDR3aa: CASSQDGQDTDTQYF
CDR3nt: TGTGCCAGCAGTCAAGACGGACAGGACACAGATACGCAGTATTTT

d_gene: -
v_gene: TRBV18
j_gene: TRBJ1-4
CDR3aa: CASSPPGQNEKLFF
CDR3nt: TGTGCCAGCTCACCACCCGGACAGAATGAAAAACTGTTTTTT

d_gene: -
v_gene: TRBV28
j_gene: TRBJ2-6
CDR3aa: CASSLGGPLEANVLTF
CDR3nt: TGTGCCAGCAGTTTGGGGGGGCCCCTCGAGGCCAACGTCCTGACTTTC

d_gene: TRBD2
v_gene: TRBV6-5
j_gene: TRBJ2-1
CDR3aa: CASGPGLAGAREQFF
CDR3nt: TGTGCCAGCGGACCGGGACTAGCGGGAGCGCGTGAGCAGTTCTTC

d_gene: -
v_gene: TRBV13
j_gene: TRBJ2-7
CDR3aa: CASSLGGTSTYEQYF
CDR3nt: TGTGCCAGCAGCTTAGGAGGGACTTCCACCTACGAGCAGTACTTC

d_gene: TRBD1
v_gene: TRBV30
j_gene: TRBJ2-1
CDR3aa: CAWGEGADEQFF
CDR3nt: TGTGCCTGGGGCGAGGGGGCGGATGAGCAGTTCTTC

d_gene: -
v_gene: TRBV28
j_gene: TRBJ1-2
CDR3aa: CASSLSPGGYTF
CDR3nt: TGTGCCAGCAGTTTATCGCCGGGAGGCTACACCTTC

d_gene: TRBD1
v_gene: TRBV5-1
j_gene: TRBJ2-6
CDR3aa: CASSLAWTGTLSSGANVLTF
CDR3nt: TGCGCCAGCAGCTTGGCCTGGACAGGAACCTTAAGCTCTGGGGCCAACGTCCTGACTTTC

d_gene: TRBD1
v_gene: TRBV10-3
j_gene: TRBJ2-5
CDR3aa: CATSGQGEGETQYF
CDR3nt: TGTGCCACCTCGGGACAGGGAGAGGGAGAGACCCAGTACTTC